These 28 T cell receptor beta chains share one sample of origin, sequenced in a study of molecular identifiers for immune sequencing clone quantification. From the PCR reads, TCRdb called clonotypes with MiXCR, one entry per CDR3 protein. The table lists about 330,000 distinct CDR3 sequences, roughly a quarter of them singletons. Input material: naive CD8+ T cells from blood, with Jurkat cell RNA spiked in. Subset specified: FACS-sorted CD8+CD4-CCR7+CD45RA+ naive T cells. The receptors here all came from a human donor in good health. Some libraries in this study had Jurkat cell RNA spiked in.

This clonotype was recorded many times. V and J are TRBV4-1 and TRBJ2-7; D might be TRBD2 (6 bases). CDR1 MGHRA and CDR2 YSYEKL come from the germline V gene. The CDR3 contains 14 residues. V gave up 1 base and J gave up 5 bases, with 12 bases separating them. CDR3 in DNA: TGCGCCAGCAGCCAAGGCGGGGCGAGTAACGAGCAGTACTTC. It specifies CASSQGGASNEQYF.

This clonotype has only a few counts. This chain links TRBV13 with TRBJ2-1; the D gene is possibly TRBD2 (6 bases). Trimming took 1 base from V and 7 from J, leaving 11 bases between them. Germline CDR1 is PRHDT and CDR2 is FYEKMQ (reference sequence). The CDR3 sequence is 14 residues long. In DNA, the CDR3 is TGTGCCAGCAGCTTAGAGAGTGGGGGGAATGAGCAGTTCTTC. This sequence encodes CASSLESGGNEQFF.

This clonotype appeared a few times. The V call is TRBV30, the J call TRBJ2-5, with unresolved D. Germline V CDR1 and CDR2: GTSNPN, SVGIG (reference sequence). Trimming pared 2 bases from V and 5 bases from J, leaving 18 bases between. The CDR3 is made up of 15 amino acids. CDR3 in amino acids: CAWSLGYTSEETQYF. The CDR3 DNA is TGTGCCTGGAGTCTGGGATACACGTCGGAGGAGACCCAGTACTTC.

This clonotype was seen a few times. The chain couples TRBV9 to TRBJ2-2; D could derive from TRBD1 or TRBD2 (5 bases each). CDR1 is SGDLS and CDR2 is YYNGEE in the germline V gene. Trimming shortened V by 7 bases and J by 4 bases, and 17 bases separated the two germline ends. The CDR3 consists of 15 residues. CDR3 protein: CASRAPGTGTGELFF. CDR3 coding DNA: TGTGCCAGCCGGGCGCCGGGGACGGGCACCGGGGAGCTGTTTTTT.

Notes on this clonotype: Being one base from a much bigger clone, this may be a read error. The rearrangement joins TRBV9 to TRBJ1-1; D may be TRBD1 (6 bases). Trimming shortened V by 4 bases and J by 3 bases, and 13 bases separated the two germline ends. The length of the CDR3 is 14 residues. Germline lookup yields CDR1 SGDLS and CDR2 YYNGEE. The CDR3 DNA reads TGTGCCAGCAGCAAGACAGGTATGGACACTGAAGCTTTCTTT. It yields the protein CASSKTGMDTEAFF.

This clonotype was seen a few times. The chain carries TRBV20-1 and TRBJ1-5; D remains unclear. From germline, CDR1 is DFQATT and CDR2 SNEGSKA (reference sequence). The germline V and J ends were trimmed by 6 bases and 2 bases, with 20 bases remaining between them. This CDR3 is 16 amino acids long. CDR3 amino acids: CSANLATHKGNQPQHF. CDR3 nucleotides: TGCAGTGCCAATTTGGCTACTCACAAAGGCAATCAGCCCCAGCATTTT.

This clonotype was counted at least ten times. The chain links TRBV7-9 to TRBJ2-2, with TRBD2 identical over 10 bases. CDR1 SEHNR and CDR2 FQNEAQ come from the germline V gene (reference sequence). V shed 5 bases and J 5 bases; nucleotides not matched to a gene: 14. This CDR3 comprises 18 residues. DNA of the CDR3: TGTGCCAGCAGCCCCCTGGACCTAGCGGGAGTTGGGACCGGGGAGCTGTTTTTT. Translating gives CASSPLDLAGVGTGELFF.

This clonotype appeared a few times. The V gene is TRBV4-1, the J gene TRBJ2-1; no clear D. The CDR3 is made up of 17 amino acids. The germline V gene has CDR1 MGHRA and CDR2 YSYEKL. The V gene lost 0 bases and the J gene lost 0 bases, with 12 bases spanning the gap. In nucleotides, the CDR3 is TGCGCCAGCAGCCAAGAGGCGGCCGCCAGCTCCTACAATGAGCAGTTCTTC. Protein product: CASSQEAAASSYNEQFF.

This clonotype was seen just once. One junction end disagrees with the germline gene, perhaps due to a read error. V is TRBV11-2 and J is TRBJ2-5, with D perhaps matching TRBD1 or TRBD2 (6 bases each). This CDR3 comprises 15 residues. Germline CDR1 reads SGHAT; CDR2 reads FQNNGV. The CDR3 nucleotides read TGTGCCAGCAGCTTAGTGGGGGGCCCCCAAGAGACCCAGTCCTTC. Amino acid sequence: CASSLVGGPQETQSF.

This clonotype was counted a few times. V is TRBV6-6 and J is TRBJ2-4, with 7 nucleotides matching TRBD2. Germline V gene lookup returns CDR1 MNHNY and CDR2 SVGAGI (reference sequence). V gave up 1 base and J gave up 1 base; unmatched junction bases: 1. The CDR3 extends over 15 amino acids. CDR3 residues: CASSYLGGAKNIQYF. CDR3 in DNA: TGTGCCAGCAGTTACTTGGGGGGGGCCAAAAACATTCAGTACTTC.

V usage is TRBV6-5 and J usage is TRBJ1-1, with D possibly TRBD1 on 6 matching bases. Germline CDR1 reads MNHEY; CDR2 reads SVGAGI. V lost 5 bases and J lost 6, with 16 bases in between. The length of the CDR3 is 14 residues. CDR3 protein: CASSLTGIRAEAFF. DNA of the CDR3: TGTGCCAGCAGTCTCACAGGGATCCGCGCTGAAGCTTTCTTT.

This clonotype has only a few counts. The rearrangement links TRBV2 to TRBJ1-5; 10 positions match TRBD1. This CDR3 spans 16 amino acids. J was trimmed by 1 base and V by 11 bases; bases with no gene match: 11. CDR1 and CDR2 (germline): SNHLY, FYNNEI. Here the CDR3 DNA reads TGTGCCTCAGGTGGGGACAGGGGAATGAGCAATCAGCCCCAGCATTTT. Translating it yields CASGGDRGMSNQPQHF.

Only a few counts were recorded for this clonotype. The chain links TRBV12-3 or TRBV12-4 to TRBJ1-1; D is uncertain. This CDR3 is 12 amino acids long. V lost 3 bases, J lost 9 bases, and 11 bases lay in between. The DNA of the CDR3 is TGTGCCAGCAGTTTTGATCTTGCGAAAGCTTTCTTT. This sequence encodes CASSFDLAKAFF.

The rearrangement joins TRBV2 to TRBJ1-2; D is undetermined. Germline V lookup: CDR1 SNHLY, CDR2 FYNNEI. The CDR3 is 13 amino acids. V lost 0 bases to trimming and J lost 4 bases, with 6 bases between them. DNA for the CDR3: TGTGCCAGCAGTGAAGCTTTGGGCTATGGCTACACCTTC. Protein product: CASSEALGYGYTF.

This clonotype was counted many times. V usage is TRBV12-3 or TRBV12-4 and J usage is TRBJ1-2; D is possibly TRBD1 (5 bases). The CDR3 contains 12 residues. Trimming took 5 bases from V and 10 from J, leaving 14 bases between them. The CDR3 DNA follows: TGTGCCAGCAGTCATAGGACACTCGACTACACCTTC. Residues: CASSHRTLDYTF.

As for this clonotype: The junction does not match germline at one end; this may be a read error. The chain joins TRBV6-2 or TRBV6-3 to TRBJ2-2, with TRBD2 as a possible D gene (5 bases). The CDR3 is 16 amino acids. Germline V gene lookup returns CDR1 MNHEY and CDR2 SVGEGT. CDR3 region: CASSYVSAVNPGELFF. CDR3 in DNA: TGTGCCAGCAGTTACGTATCAGCGGTGAACCCCGGGGAGCTGTTTTTT.

This clonotype was observed a single time. One junction end disagrees with the germline gene, perhaps due to a read error. V usage is TRBV10-2 and J usage is TRBJ1-5; a weak D match, TRBD1 (5 bases). The CDR3 totals 15 residues. Germline V CDR1 and CDR2: WSHSY, SAAADI. Written as DNA, the CDR3 is TGCGCCAGCAGTGACCCGTCATGGGGCAATCAGTCCCAGCATTTT. Its protein is CASSDPSWGNQSQHF.

This clonotype has just a few counts. J is TRBJ2-5 and V is TRBV7-9, with 12 bases fitting TRBD2. Looked up from germline, CDR1 is SEHNR and CDR2 is FQNEAQ (reference sequence). The CDR3 contains 16 residues. The ends lost 4 bases at V and 2 bases at J; junction bases unmatched: 5. CDR3 sequence reads: CASSSPGLAGQETQYF. The CDR3 nucleotides are TGTGCCAGCAGCTCTCCTGGACTAGCGGGACAAGAGACCCAGTACTTC.

This clonotype was seen many times. V gene TRBV12-3 or TRBV12-4 combines with J gene TRBJ2-3, with 12 bases identical to TRBD2. J lost 1 base, V lost 6 bases, and 2 bases had no gene match. The CDR3 covers 15 residues. The CDR3 is CASSRTSGGTDTQYF. CDR3 in DNA: TGTGCCAGCAGCCGGACTAGCGGGGGCACAGATACGCAGTATTTT.

This clonotype was seen a few times. This chain links TRBV11-2 with TRBJ1-1, with a possible D match to TRBD1 (5 bases). From germline, CDR1 is SGHAT and CDR2 FQNNGV. Trimming pared 2 bases from V and 1 base from J, leaving 17 bases between. The CDR3 length is 17 residues. CDR3 DNA sequence: TGTGCCAGCAGCTTACCCCGGGGGTGGCCGTCGAACACTGAAGCTTTCTTT. Its translation is CASSLPRGWPSNTEAFF.

This rearrangement joins TRBV10-3 to TRBJ2-2; 10 bases align to TRBD2. With V trimmed by 10 bases and J by 2 bases, 4 bases remained unmatched. CDR3 length: 14 amino acids. Germline CDR1 is ENHRY and CDR2 is SYGVKD. CDR3 coding DNA: TGTGCCACCCTAGCGGGGGATAACACCGGGGAGCTGTTTTTT. Residues: CATLAGDNTGELFF.

In its sample, this clonotype was seen many times. CDR3 in amino acids: CASSQVHHNPSGNQPQHF. The CDR3, as DNA: TGCGCCAGCAGCCAAGTTCACCATAATCCTAGCGGCAATCAGCCCCAGCATTTT. This chain links TRBV4-3 with TRBJ1-5; no clear D. The CDR3 has 18 amino acids. V was trimmed by 1 base and J by 2 bases, leaving 18 bases between them. Germline V gene sequence: CDR1 LGHNA, CDR2 YSLEER.

This clonotype was recorded at least ten times. The chain couples TRBV5-1 to TRBJ2-5, with D possibly called TRBD1 or TRBD2 (7 bases each). Germline CDR1 reads SGHRS; CDR2 reads YFSETQ. V dropped 4 bases and J dropped 5 bases, with 18 bases sitting between them. This CDR3 spans 15 amino acids. CDR3 sequence reads: CASSTTGDGGETQYF. The CDR3 DNA reads as TGCGCCAGCAGCACCACAGGGGACGGGGGGGAGACCCAGTACTTC.

CDR3 sequence: CASSKDGLVREGCITEAFF. The CDR3 DNA reads TGTGCCAGCAGCAAAGACGGCCTCGTCAGGGAGGGATGCATCACTGAAGCTTTCTTT. This chain joins TRBV21-1 and TRBJ1-1. TRBV21-1 is deemed a pseudogene. The CDR3 has 19 amino acids.

This clonotype has a count of ten or more. The chain combines TRBV4-1 with TRBJ1-1; 7 bases fit TRBD1. This CDR3 has 16 residues. Germline assignment: CDR1 MGHRA and CDR2 YSYEKL. V was clipped by 1 base and J by 0 bases; unmatched bases: 5. In DNA, the CDR3 is TGCGCCAGCAGCCAAGTTGCGGGACAGCTGAACACTGAAGCTTTCTTT. It translates to CASSQVAGQLNTEAFF.

V is TRBV24-1 and J is TRBJ2-3, with 7 positions matching TRBD2. CDR1 is KGHDR, CDR2 SFDVKD, per germline. The V and J ends lost 1 base and 3 bases, in that order; junction bases with no gene match: 3. The CDR3 length is 15 residues. In nucleotides, the CDR3 is TGTGCCACCAGTGATTTAGGCGGGAGTACAGATACGCAGTATTTT. It encodes CATSDLGGSTDTQYF.

This clonotype was counted ten times or more. The chain combines TRBV7-2 with TRBJ2-3; D gene ambiguous. The CDR3 runs 15 residues. With 2 bases removed from V and 4 bases from J, the gap between germline ends came to 13 bases. Germline CDR1 is SGHTA and CDR2 is FQGNSA. In nucleotides, the CDR3 is TGTGCCAGCAGCTTATGGTATAGGGTGGCAGATACGCAGTATTTT. Translation gives CASSLWYRVADTQYF.

V usage is TRBV6-5 and J usage is TRBJ2-7, with D possibly matching TRBD2 (6 bases). The germline V and J ends were trimmed by 5 bases and 3 bases, with 11 bases remaining between them. Germline lookup yields CDR1 MNHEY and CDR2 SVGAGI. This CDR3 is built from 13 residues. CDR3 residues: CASSTSGLYEQYF. The CDR3 DNA follows: TGTGCCAGCAGTACCTCGGGACTCTACGAGCAGTACTTC.